This TCR beta chain originates from a study of blood T cell repertoires in COVID-19. Study information: From T cells, B-cell-depleted T cells, or PBMCs came the material, which was cDNA or gDNA.

In the authors' methods: Amplification of reference gene primers provided the estimated nucleated cell counts. Data came from immunoSEQ multiplex PCR; TCRdb stores just in-frame clones and leaves some out. The DNA was the basis for D and trimming; V, J and clone size are from that table. The sample shows 110,000 to 150,000 clones, more than 75% of them seen only once. Sequencing was done on a sample of peripheral blood. The receptor was derived from a woman between 45 and 65 years old with acute or convalescent COVID-19.

This CDR3 reads CASRVLGSYNEQFF. The CDR3 nucleotides read TGTGCCAGTAGGGTTCTAGGCTCCTACAATGAGCAGTTCTTC. The rearrangement joins TRBV19 to TRBJ2-1, with D hard to call. The germline V gene has CDR1 LNHDA and CDR2 SQIVND (reference sequence). This CDR3 spans 14 amino acids. V lost 6 bases to trimming and J lost 0 bases, with 9 bases between them.